What follows describes a single T cell receptor beta chain. Antigen: not known. This sample is part of a study of T cells in localized non-small cell lung cancer. Study-level findings and limits: Among blood samples, higher T cell density accompanied longer overall survival. Heterogeneity cannot be ruled out, as sequencing used one tumor region only. Uninvolved adjacent lung showed the highest T cell clonality, exceeding tumor. The appearance of a median roughly 56 of the top 100 tumor clones was seen in adjacent lung.

Per germline, CDR1 LNHDA and CDR2 SQIVND (reference sequence). Trimming shortened V by 3 bases and J by 2 bases, and 9 bases separated the two germline ends. There are 14 residues in the CDR3. Some clones are missing from TCRdb's copy, which holds only in-frame ones; the method was immunoSEQ multiplex PCR. The table shows approximately 31,000 clones, with roughly nine tenths occurring only once. The sequence was collected from a female donor older than 55 with stage I lung adenocarcinoma. The material sequenced was peripheral blood, taken before any cancer treatment. V gene TRBV19 combines with J gene TRBJ2-3, with D unclear. DNA for the CDR3: TGTGCCAGTAGTATGAGAGAACCCACAGATACGCAGTATTTT. Encoded protein: CASSMREPTDTQYF.